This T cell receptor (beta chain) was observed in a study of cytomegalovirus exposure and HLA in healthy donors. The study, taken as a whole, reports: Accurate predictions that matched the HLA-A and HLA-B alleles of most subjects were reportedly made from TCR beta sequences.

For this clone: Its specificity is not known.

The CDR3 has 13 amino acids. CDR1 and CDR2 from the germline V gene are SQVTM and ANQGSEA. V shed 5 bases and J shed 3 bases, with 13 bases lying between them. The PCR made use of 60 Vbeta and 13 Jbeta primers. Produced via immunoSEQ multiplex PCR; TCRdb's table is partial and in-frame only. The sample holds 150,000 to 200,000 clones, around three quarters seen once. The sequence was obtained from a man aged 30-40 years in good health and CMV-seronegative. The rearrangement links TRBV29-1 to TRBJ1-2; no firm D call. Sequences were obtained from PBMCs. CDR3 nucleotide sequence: TGCAGCGTTATATTCGAACAGCACTATGGCTACACCTTC. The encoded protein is CSVIFEQHYGYTF.